These 5 T cell receptor beta chains share one sample of origin, sequenced in a study of cytomegalovirus exposure and HLA in healthy donors. PCR involved 60 Vbeta and 13 Jbeta primers. Sequenced by immunoSEQ multiplex PCR; TCRdb stores in-frame clones only, minus some. The sample holds 84,000 or so clones; less than 65% are singletons and the top ten take approximately 5%. Input material: PBMCs. The receptors originated from a woman in her twenties or thirties in good health and CMV-seropositive.

This clone was recorded only once. This chain joins TRBV7-2 and TRBJ2-5; 8 bases agree with TRBD2. The J call may be incorrect, as the DNA end agrees better with TRBJ2-7. The CDR3 extends over 15 amino acids. Germline loops: CDR1 SGHTA, CDR2 FQGNSA. The CDR3: CASSLGAGGTYEQYF. CDR3 nucleotides: TGTGCCAGCAGCTTAGGGGCGGGGGGCACCTACGAGCAGTACTTC.

This rearrangement joins TRBV10-2 to TRBJ2-5; 9 nucleotides align to TRBD2. The CDR3 contains 14 residues. V gave up 5 bases and J gave up 4 bases; unmatched junction bases: 5. The germline CDR1 and CDR2 sequences are WSHSY and SAAADI. CDR3: CASSLLAGIETQYF. CDR3 nucleotides: TGCGCCAGCAGTCTCCTAGCGGGGATAGAGACCCAGTACTTC.

This clone was observed a handful of times. The chain combines TRBV7-2 with TRBJ2-2; D gene unclear. CDR3 length: 12 residues. The germline V gene encodes CDR1 SGHTA and CDR2 FQGNSA. V lost 3 bases and J 6 bases, leaving 5 bases between the germline ends. CDR3 DNA: TGTGCCAGCAGCTTCGTATCCGGGGAGCTGTTTTTT. Translating gives CASSFVSGELFF. Combining the CDR3 with reference TRBV7-2 and TRBJ2-2 gives the whole variable domain GAGVSQSPSNKVTEKGKDVELRCDPISGHTALYWYRQSLGQGLEFLIYFQGNSAPDKSGLPSDRFSAERTGGSVSTLTIQRTQQEDSAVYLCASSFVSGELFFGEGSRLTVL.

V usage is TRBV7-2 and J usage is TRBJ2-7, with D perhaps matching TRBD1 (6 bases). This CDR3 is built from 15 residues. The V gene lost 5 bases and the J gene lost 2 bases, with 16 bases spanning the gap. The V gene's germline CDR1 is SGHTA and CDR2 FQGNSA. The CDR3 DNA sequence: TGTGCCAGCAGCGTAGGCGGTACAGGGCCCTACGAGCAGTACTTC. It specifies CASSVGGTGPYEQYF.

The chain couples TRBV5-1 to TRBJ2-1; a weak D match, TRBD1 (6 bases). The CDR3 contains 16 residues. Germline values: CDR1 SGHRS, CDR2 YFSETQ. With 4 bases removed from V and 2 bases from J, the gap between germline ends came to 16 bases. CDR3 bases: TGCGCCAGCAGCCCCCCGGGACACAAGACCTACAATGAGCAGTTCTTC. Translated: CASSPPGHKTYNEQFF.